The clone carrying this T cell receptor (beta chain) was seen only a few times. The antigen is not known. For sequencing, patients were chosen who had shown expansion of CD8+CD57+ cells by flow cytometry. This specimen belongs to a study of CD8+CD57+ T cells in acquired aplastic anemia. Points from the study as a whole: Any difference that existed in CD8+ Simpson's diversity between patients and controls was not significant.

Germline loops: CDR1 SNHLY, CDR2 FYNNEI. V gave up 9 bases and J gave up 0 bases, with 12 bases separating them. This CDR3 is built from 13 residues. The TCR beta profiling, which covered VDJ combination and CDR3 sequence, was carried out using genomic DNA as the template. TCRdb fed the reads into MiXCR, producing one record per CDR3 protein. The data show around 150,000 distinct CDR3 sequences, with around 50% seen just once and approximately 2.9% held by the top ten. This sequence was found in a human donor with aplastic anemia. Material for sequencing was sorted CD4+, CD8+, or CD8+CD57+ T cells (not recorded which) from PBMCs. This chain connects TRBV2 to TRBJ2-7, with D perhaps being TRBD1 or TRBD2 (5 bases each). The CDR3 reads CASRGDSSYEQYF. In nucleotides, the CDR3 is TGTGCCAGTAGGGGAGACAGCTCCTACGAGCAGTACTTC.